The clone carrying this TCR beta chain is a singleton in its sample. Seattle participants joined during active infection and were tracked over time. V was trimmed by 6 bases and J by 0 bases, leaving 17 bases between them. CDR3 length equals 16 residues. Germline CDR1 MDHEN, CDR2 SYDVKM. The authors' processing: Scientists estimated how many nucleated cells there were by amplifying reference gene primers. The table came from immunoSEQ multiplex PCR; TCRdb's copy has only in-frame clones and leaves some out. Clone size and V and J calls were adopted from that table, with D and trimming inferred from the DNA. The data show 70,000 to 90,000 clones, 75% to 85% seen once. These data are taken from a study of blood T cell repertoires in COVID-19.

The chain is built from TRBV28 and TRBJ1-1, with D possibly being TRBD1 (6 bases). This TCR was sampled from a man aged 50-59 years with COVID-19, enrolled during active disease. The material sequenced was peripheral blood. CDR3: CASRFTLGQLNTEAFF. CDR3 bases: TGTGCCAGCAGGTTTACTTTAGGACAGCTGAACACTGAAGCTTTCTTT.